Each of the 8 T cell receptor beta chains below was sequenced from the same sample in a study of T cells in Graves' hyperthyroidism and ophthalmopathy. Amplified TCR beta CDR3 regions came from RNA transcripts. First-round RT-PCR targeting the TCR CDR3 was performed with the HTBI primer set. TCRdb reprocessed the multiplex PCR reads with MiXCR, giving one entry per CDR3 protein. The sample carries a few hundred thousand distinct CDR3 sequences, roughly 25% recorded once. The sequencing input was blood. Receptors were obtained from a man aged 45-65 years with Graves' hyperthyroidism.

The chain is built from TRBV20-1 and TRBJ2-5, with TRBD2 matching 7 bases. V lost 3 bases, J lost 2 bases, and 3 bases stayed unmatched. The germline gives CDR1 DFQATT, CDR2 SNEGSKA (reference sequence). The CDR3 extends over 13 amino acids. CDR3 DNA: TGCAGTGCTAGTTTGGGGGGGCAAGAGACCCAGTACTTC. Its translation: CSASLGGQETQYF.

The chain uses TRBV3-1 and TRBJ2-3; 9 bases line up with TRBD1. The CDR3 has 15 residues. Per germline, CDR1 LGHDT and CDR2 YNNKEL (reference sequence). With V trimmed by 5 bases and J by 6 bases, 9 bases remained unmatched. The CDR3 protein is CASSARDRVLDTQYF. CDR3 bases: TGTGCCAGCAGCGCCCGGGACAGGGTTCTGGATACGCAGTATTTT.

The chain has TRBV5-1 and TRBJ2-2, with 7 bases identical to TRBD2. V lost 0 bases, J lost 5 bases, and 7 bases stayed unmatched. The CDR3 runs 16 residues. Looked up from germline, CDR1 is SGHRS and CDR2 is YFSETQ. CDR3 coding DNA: TGCGCCAGCAGCTTGGCTGAAGCGGGACTGACCGGGGAGCTGTTTTTT. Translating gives CASSLAEAGLTGELFF.

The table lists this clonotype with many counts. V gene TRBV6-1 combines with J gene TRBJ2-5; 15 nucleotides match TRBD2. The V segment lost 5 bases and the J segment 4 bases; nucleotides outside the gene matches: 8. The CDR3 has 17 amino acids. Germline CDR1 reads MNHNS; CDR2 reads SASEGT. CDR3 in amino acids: CASSYRTSGRVSETQYF. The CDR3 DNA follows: TGTGCCAGCAGTTATAGGACTAGCGGGAGGGTTTCAGAGACCCAGTACTTC.

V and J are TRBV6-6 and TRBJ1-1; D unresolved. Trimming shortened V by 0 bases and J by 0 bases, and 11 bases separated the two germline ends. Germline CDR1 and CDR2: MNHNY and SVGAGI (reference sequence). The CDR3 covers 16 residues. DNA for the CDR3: TGTGCCAGCAGTTACTCGGCGTGGATTATGAACACTGAAGCTTTCTTT. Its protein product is CASSYSAWIMNTEAFF.

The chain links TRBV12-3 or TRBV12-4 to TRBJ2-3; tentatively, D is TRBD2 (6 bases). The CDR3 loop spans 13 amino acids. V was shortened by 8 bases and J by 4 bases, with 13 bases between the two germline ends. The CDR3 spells CASQTRISDTQYF. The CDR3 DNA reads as TGTGCCAGCCAGACTAGAATCTCAGATACGCAGTATTTT.

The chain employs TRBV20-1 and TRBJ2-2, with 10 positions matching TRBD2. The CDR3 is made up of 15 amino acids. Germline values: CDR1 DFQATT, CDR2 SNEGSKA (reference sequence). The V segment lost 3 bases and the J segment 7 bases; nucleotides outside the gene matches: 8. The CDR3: CSARIVAGGGGELFF. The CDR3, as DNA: TGCAGTGCTAGGATCGTAGCGGGAGGCGGCGGGGAGCTGTTTTTT.

CDR3 residues: CASSLAQGTGARNTEAFF. CDR3 nucleotide sequence: TGCGCCAGCAGCTTGGCCCAAGGGACAGGGGCCCGGAACACTGAAGCTTTCTTT. The chain uses TRBV5-1 and TRBJ1-1; 10 bases are shared with TRBD1. Germline V gene sequence: CDR1 SGHRS, CDR2 YFSETQ. V lost 0 bases to trimming and J lost 1 base; unmatched junction nucleotides: 9. The CDR3 runs 18 residues.